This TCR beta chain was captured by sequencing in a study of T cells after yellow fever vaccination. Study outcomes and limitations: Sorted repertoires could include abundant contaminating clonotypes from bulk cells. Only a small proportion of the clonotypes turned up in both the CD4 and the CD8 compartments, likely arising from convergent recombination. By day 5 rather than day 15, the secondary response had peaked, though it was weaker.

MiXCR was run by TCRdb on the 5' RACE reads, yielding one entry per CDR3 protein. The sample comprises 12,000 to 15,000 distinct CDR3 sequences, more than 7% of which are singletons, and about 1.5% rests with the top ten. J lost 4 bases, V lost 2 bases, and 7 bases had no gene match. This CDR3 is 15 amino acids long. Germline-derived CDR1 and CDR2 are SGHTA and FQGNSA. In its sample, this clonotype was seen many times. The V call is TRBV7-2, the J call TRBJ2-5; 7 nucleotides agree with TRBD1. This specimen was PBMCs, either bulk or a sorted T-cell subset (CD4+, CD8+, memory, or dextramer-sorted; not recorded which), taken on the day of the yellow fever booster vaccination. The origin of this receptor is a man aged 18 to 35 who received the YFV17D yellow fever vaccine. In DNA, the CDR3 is TGTGCCAGCAGCTTAAGGGGATCAGGGGGAGAGACCCAGTACTTC. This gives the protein CASSLRGSGGETQYF.